This T cell receptor beta chain was identified in a study of beta chain features in type 1 diabetes. Study results and caveats: An over-representation of cells with high TCR expression could result from cDNA sequencing.

As regards this clone: The antigen is undetermined.

Of the isolated RNA, all was reverse transcribed, and so the sequenced material was expressed TCRB transcripts. Sequenced by immunoSEQ multiplex PCR; TCRdb stores in-frame clones only, minus some. The table shows 600,000 to 650,000 clones, with about 16% occurring only once. The V gene's germline CDR1 is SGHTA and CDR2 FQGNSA. The CDR3 totals 15 residues. With 5 bases clipped from V and 5 bases from J, the junction kept 3 bases outside the gene matches. The sequence was collected from a man aged 18 to 30 in good health. J is TRBJ2-7 and V is TRBV7-2; TRBD2 matches 16 bases. The specimen was naive CD4+ T cells from blood. CDR3 coding DNA: TGTGCCAGCAGCAAGGGACTAGCGGGAGGGAACGAGCAGTACTTC. Amino acid sequence: CASSKGLAGGNEQYF.